These 11 T cell receptor beta chains were all obtained from the same sample, sequenced in a study of T cells in Graves' hyperthyroidism and ophthalmopathy. It was RNA transcripts that yielded the amplified TCR beta CDR3 regions. TCR CDR3 regions were first amplified by RT-PCR with HTBI primers. A single record per CDR3 protein comes from TCRdb applying MiXCR to the multiplex PCR reads. The table has about half a million distinct CDR3 sequences, around 22% seen once. What was sequenced was blood. The receptors originated from a woman in her thirties with Graves' ophthalmopathy.

The table lists this clonotype with a few counts. V gene TRBV6-4 combines with J gene TRBJ2-2, with a weak D call TRBD2 (5 bases). The CDR3 extends over 15 amino acids. Trimming stripped 5 bases from V and 4 bases from J, with 14 bases between. CDR1 is MRHNA and CDR2 is SNTAGT in the germline V gene. In nucleotides, the CDR3 is TGTGCCAGCAGTACGCTAGCCGGCGGCACCGGGGAGCTGTTTTTT. As protein: CASSTLAGGTGELFF.

This chain links TRBV5-1 with TRBJ2-7, with D tentatively TRBD1 (5 bases). The germline V and J ends were trimmed by 0 bases and 6 bases, with 19 bases remaining between them. CDR1 and CDR2 (germline): SGHRS, YFSETQ. The CDR3 extends over 16 amino acids. The CDR3 DNA follows: TGCGCCAGCAGCTTGGTCGCGAGGCAGGGATCGGTCGAGCAGTACTTC. This codes for CASSLVARQGSVEQYF.

The chain carries TRBV27 and TRBJ2-7; 7 bases align to TRBD1. V shed 6 bases, J shed 7 bases, and the junction held 12 bases outside the gene matches. This CDR3 has 14 residues. Germline loops: CDR1 MNHEY, CDR2 SMNVEV (reference sequence). CDR3 protein: CASSPAGDSREQYF. CDR3 DNA: TGTGCCAGCAGCCCCGCCGGGGACAGTAGAGAGCAGTACTTC.

This clonotype was seen at least ten times. The V gene is TRBV11-2, the J gene TRBJ2-7; D may match TRBD1 or TRBD2 (6 bases each). V was cut by 1 base and J by 3 bases, with 22 bases left in between. Germline loops: CDR1 SGHAT, CDR2 FQNNGV. This CDR3 is built from 18 residues. In DNA, the CDR3 is TGTGCCAGCAGCTTAGTCCGGACCGGAGTAGGGGGGTACTACGAGCAGTACTTC. It codes for CASSLVRTGVGGYYEQYF.

This clonotype was counted only a few times. The CDR3 sequence is CASSSGRFTEAFF. The DNA of the CDR3 is TGTGCCAGCAGTTCAGGGAGGTTTACTGAAGCTTTCTTT. The chain couples TRBV28 to TRBJ1-1; tentative D call: TRBD1 (5 bases). Germline V gives CDR1 MDHEN, CDR2 SYDVKM. There are 13 residues in the CDR3. Trimming stripped 4 bases from V and 5 bases from J, with 11 bases between.

This clonotype has just a few counts. The chain employs TRBV10-1 and TRBJ2-5, with 9 bases matching TRBD2. CDR3 length: 18 amino acids. Germline lookup yields CDR1 WNHNN and CDR2 SYGVQD (reference sequence). With 1 base clipped from V and 2 bases from J, the junction kept 11 bases outside the gene matches. Here the CDR3 reads CASSEWASGDLGQETQYF. The CDR3 DNA reads as TGCGCCAGCAGTGAGTGGGCTAGCGGGGACCTCGGTCAAGAGACCCAGTACTTC.

With regard to this clonotype: A much more abundant neighbour one base away suggests this may be a read error. This rearrangement joins TRBV19 to TRBJ1-5; D uncertain. V shed 5 bases and J shed 6 bases, with 11 bases lying between them. The CDR3 covers 13 residues. CDR1 LNHDA and CDR2 SQIVND come from the germline V gene (reference sequence). The CDR3 is CASSWAGTQPQHF. In DNA form, the CDR3 reads TGTGCCAGTAGTTGGGCAGGCACTCAGCCCCAGCATTTT.

The rearrangement links TRBV12-3 or TRBV12-4 to TRBJ1-1; maybe TRBD1 (6 bases). Trimming took 6 bases from V and 1 from J, leaving 12 bases between them. This CDR3 comprises 14 residues. CDR3: CASRWGHSNTEAFF. In DNA, the CDR3 is TGTGCCAGCAGGTGGGGACACTCGAACACTGAAGCTTTCTTT.

This clonotype was detected a few times. The chain uses TRBV6-1 and TRBJ2-5, with D perhaps matching TRBD1 (6 bases). The germline V gene encodes CDR1 MNHNS and CDR2 SASEGT. Trimming removed 6 bases from V and 5 bases from J, with 19 bases in between. The CDR3 runs 15 residues. CDR3 sequence: CASRPSTGMGETQYF. The CDR3 DNA reads TGTGCCAGCAGGCCTTCGACAGGCATGGGCGAGACCCAGTACTTC.

This clonotype has a count of ten or more. V usage is TRBV12-3 or TRBV12-4 and J usage is TRBJ1-2, with 11 bases lining up with TRBD1. The CDR3 runs 14 residues. V was pared by 8 bases and J by 6 bases, with 8 bases of the junction left unmatched. The CDR3 loop is CASSRTGGADGYTF. CDR3 nucleotides: TGTGCCAGCTCTCGGACAGGGGGCGCGGATGGCTACACCTTC.

This clonotype was detected a few times. The chain employs TRBV11-1 and TRBJ1-2; tentatively, D is TRBD1 (5 bases). Deletions cut 1 base from V and 0 bases from J, with 15 bases between. The germline V gene encodes CDR1 SGHAT and CDR2 FQDESV (reference sequence). This CDR3 comprises 17 residues. CDR3 DNA sequence: TGTGCCAGCAGCTTAGACACTTGGGGCAGGGCTAACTATGGCTACACCTTC. Translated, it gives CASSLDTWGRANYGYTF.